This TCR beta chain was recovered during a study of CXCR3-negative and CXCR3-positive naive CD8 T cells. All TRB cDNA libraries came from 5' RACE performed with UMI labels. From its re-call of the 5' RACE reads, TCRdb lists each CDR3 protein once, without DNA. The sample table includes about 130,000 distinct CDR3 sequences. The CDR3 runs 14 residues. Germline loops: CDR1 MNHEY, CDR2 SVGAGI. The V gene is TRBV6-5, the J gene TRBJ2-7; with no DNA, the TCRdb D assignment of TRBD1 cannot be verified. The source material was naive CXCR3- CD8+ T cells from blood. Subset defined: CD45RO-CCR7+CD27+CD95- naive CD8+ T cells lacking CXCR3 (TNR3-). The receptor's source is a human donor in good health. Some clones in this sample may be carry-over from other donors' samples. This chain's CDR3 is CASSRDTGAHEQYF.